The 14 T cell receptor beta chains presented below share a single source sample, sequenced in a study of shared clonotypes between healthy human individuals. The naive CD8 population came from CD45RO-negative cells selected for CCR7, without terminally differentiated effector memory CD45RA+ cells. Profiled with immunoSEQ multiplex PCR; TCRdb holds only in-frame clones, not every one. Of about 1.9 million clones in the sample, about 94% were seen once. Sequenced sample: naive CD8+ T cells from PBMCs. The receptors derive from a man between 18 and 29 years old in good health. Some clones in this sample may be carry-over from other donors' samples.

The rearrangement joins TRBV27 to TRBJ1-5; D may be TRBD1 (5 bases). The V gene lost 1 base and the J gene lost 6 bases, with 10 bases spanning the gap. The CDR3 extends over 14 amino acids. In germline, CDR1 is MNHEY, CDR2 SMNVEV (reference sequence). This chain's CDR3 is CASSLWGDSQPQHF. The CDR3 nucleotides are TGTGCCAGCAGTTTATGGGGGGATAGTCAGCCCCAGCATTTT.

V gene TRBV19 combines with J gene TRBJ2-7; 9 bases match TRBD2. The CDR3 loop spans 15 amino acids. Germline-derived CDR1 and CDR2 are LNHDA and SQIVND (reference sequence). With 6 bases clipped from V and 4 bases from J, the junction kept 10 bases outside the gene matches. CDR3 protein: CASRGWREGLYEQYF. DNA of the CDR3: TGTGCCAGTAGGGGATGGCGGGAGGGCCTATACGAGCAGTACTTC.

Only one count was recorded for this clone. This CDR3 reads CASSPSVGWDNEQFF. DNA for the CDR3: TGTGCCAGCAGCCCCTCGGTAGGGTGGGACAATGAGCAGTTCTTC. This sequence joins TRBV7-7 and TRBJ2-1; D remains unclear. The CDR3 consists of 15 residues. CDR1 SSHAT and CDR2 FNYEAQ come from the germline V gene (reference sequence). With 5 bases removed from V and 5 bases from J, the gap between germline ends came to 16 bases.

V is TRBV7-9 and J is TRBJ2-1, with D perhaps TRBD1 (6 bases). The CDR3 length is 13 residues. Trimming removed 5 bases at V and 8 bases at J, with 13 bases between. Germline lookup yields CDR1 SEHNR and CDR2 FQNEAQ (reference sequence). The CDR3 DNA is TGTGCCAGCAGCCCGCGGAAGGGGGATGAGCAGTTCTTC. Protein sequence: CASSPRKGDEQFF.

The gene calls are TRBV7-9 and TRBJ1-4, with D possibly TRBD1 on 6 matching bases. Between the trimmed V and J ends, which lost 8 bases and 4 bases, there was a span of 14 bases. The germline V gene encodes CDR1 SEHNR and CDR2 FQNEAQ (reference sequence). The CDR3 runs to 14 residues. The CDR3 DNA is TGTGCCAGCGGAGGACAGTTAGATAATGAAAAACTGTTTTTT. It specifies CASGGQLDNEKLFF.

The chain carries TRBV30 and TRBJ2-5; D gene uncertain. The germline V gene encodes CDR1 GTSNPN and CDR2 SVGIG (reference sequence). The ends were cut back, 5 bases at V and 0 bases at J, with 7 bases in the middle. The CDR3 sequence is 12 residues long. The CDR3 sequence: CAWDKYQETQYF. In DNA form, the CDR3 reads TGTGCCTGGGACAAGTACCAAGAGACCCAGTACTTC. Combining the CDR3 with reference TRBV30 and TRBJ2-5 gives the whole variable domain SQTIHQWPATLVQPVGSPLSLECTVEGTSNPNLYWYRQAAGRGLQLLFYSVGIGQISSEVPQNLSASRPQDRQFILSSKKLLLSDSGFYLCAWDKYQETQYFGPGTRLLVL.

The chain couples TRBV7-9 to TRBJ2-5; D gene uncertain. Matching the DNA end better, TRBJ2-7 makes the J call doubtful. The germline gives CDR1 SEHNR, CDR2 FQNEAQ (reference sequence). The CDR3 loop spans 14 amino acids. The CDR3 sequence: CASAARTVLGEQYF. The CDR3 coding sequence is TGTGCCAGCGCAGCCCGGACGGTTCTGGGCGAGCAGTACTTC.

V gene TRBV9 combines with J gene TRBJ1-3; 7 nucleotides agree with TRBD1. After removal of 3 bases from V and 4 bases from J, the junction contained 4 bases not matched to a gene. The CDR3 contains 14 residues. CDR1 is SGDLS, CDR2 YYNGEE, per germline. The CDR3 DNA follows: TGTGCCAGCAGCGCACAAGGGGGCGGAAACACCATATATTTT. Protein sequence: CASSAQGGGNTIYF.

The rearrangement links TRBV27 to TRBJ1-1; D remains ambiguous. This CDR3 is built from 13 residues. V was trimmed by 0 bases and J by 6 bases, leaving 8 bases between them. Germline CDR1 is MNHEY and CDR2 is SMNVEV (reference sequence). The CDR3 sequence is CASSLSVGAEAFF. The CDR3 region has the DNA TGTGCCAGCAGTTTATCGGTAGGTGCTGAAGCTTTCTTT.

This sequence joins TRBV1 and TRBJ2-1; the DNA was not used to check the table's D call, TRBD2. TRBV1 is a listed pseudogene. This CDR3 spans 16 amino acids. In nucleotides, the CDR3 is TGCACCAGCAGCCATTCCGGGACTAGCTCTCGGGTTAAGCAGTTCTTC. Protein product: CTSSHSGTSSRVKQFF.

CDR3 coding DNA: TGTGCCAGCAGCCGGCGGGCGGGAGAAGAGACCCAGTACTTC. This codes for CASSRRAGEETQYF. The chain joins TRBV6-6 to TRBJ2-5; TRBD2 matches at 7 bases. The CDR3 is 14 amino acids. Germline CDR1 is MNHNY and CDR2 is SVGAGI (reference sequence). Trimming cost V 6 bases and J 3 bases; bases outside gene matches: 7.

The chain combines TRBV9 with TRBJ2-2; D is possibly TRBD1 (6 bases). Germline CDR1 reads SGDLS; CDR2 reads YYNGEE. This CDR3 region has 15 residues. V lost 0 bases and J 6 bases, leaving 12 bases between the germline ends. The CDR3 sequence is CASSVEWGQSGELFF. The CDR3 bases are TGTGCCAGCAGCGTAGAGTGGGGGCAATCCGGGGAGCTGTTTTTT.

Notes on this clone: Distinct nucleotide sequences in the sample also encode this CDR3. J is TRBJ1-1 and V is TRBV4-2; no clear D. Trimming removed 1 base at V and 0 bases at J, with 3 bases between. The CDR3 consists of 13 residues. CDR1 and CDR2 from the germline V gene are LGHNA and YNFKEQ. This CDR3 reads CASSQGVNTEAFF. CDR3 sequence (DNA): TGTGCCAGCAGCCAAGGCGTGAACACTGAAGCTTTCTTT.

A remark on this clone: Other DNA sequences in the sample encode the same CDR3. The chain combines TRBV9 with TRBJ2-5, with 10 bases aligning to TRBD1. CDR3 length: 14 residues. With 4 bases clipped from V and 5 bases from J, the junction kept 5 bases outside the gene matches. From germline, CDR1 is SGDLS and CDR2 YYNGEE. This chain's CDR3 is CASSTRTGGETQYF. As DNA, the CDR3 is TGTGCCAGCAGCACAAGGACAGGGGGGGAGACCCAGTACTTC.